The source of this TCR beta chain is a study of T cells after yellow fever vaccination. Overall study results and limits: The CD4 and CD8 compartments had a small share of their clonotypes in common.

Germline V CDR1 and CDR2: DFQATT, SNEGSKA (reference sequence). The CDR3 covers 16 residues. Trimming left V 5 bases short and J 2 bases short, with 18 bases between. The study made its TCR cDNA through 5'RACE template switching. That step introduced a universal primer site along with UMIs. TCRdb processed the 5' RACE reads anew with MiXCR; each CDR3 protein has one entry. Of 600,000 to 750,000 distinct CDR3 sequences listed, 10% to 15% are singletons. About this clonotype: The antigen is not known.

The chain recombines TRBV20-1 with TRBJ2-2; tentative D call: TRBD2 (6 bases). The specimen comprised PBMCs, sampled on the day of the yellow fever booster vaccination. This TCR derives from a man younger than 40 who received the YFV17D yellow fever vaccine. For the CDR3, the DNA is TGCAGTGCTGCTGGGGCGGGACGGAGAAACACCGGGGAGCTGTTTTTT. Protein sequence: CSAAGAGRRNTGELFF.